This T cell receptor (beta chain) emerged from a study of identical twins. Whole-study findings and limits: Potential partial confounding of zero-insertion analyses by invariant MAIT and iNKT cells was noted.

TCRdb called the 5' RACE reads again in MiXCR, with one record for every CDR3 protein. The sample holds about 530,000 distinct CDR3 sequences, about 16% seen once. Unmatched junction bases numbered 18, after V lost 6 bases and J lost 2 bases. This CDR3 is 19 amino acids long. Regarding this clonotype: The target antigen is unknown.

These data also featured in a second study, about yellow fever vaccine responses in identical twins. That investigation notes: As reported, the vaccine T cell response of twins seemed partly convergent and partly personalized.

This TCR derives from a woman aged 18-29 years in good health. Sequencing input: CD4+ T cells sorted from blood. V gene TRBV12-3 or TRBV12-4 combines with J gene TRBJ2-1, with 8 bases identical to TRBD2. CDR3 amino acids: CASSDLTGGRLSTYNEQFF. CDR3 nucleotides: TGTGCCAGCAGCGACCTAACTGGCGGGAGGCTTTCGACCTACAATGAGCAGTTCTTC.